The 24 T cell receptor beta chains in this list originate from one sample, sequenced in a study of OX40 agonist ivuxolimab in advanced cancers. The repertoire was sequenced with immunoSEQ multiplex PCR; TCRdb's copy has only in-frame clones and lacks some. The sample carries almost 70,000 clones, roughly nine tenths recorded once. The sequencing here drew on CD4+ or CD8+ T cells sorted from blood, taken in a trial of the OX40 agonist ivuxolimab. Receptor source: an adult with an advanced solid tumor such as melanoma, head and neck, liver or kidney cancer.

Only one count was recorded for this clone. The chain is built from TRBV28 and TRBJ1-3; D ambiguous. The V and J ends lost 6 bases and 2 bases respectively, with 23 bases between them. The CDR3 length is 18 residues. The germline CDR1 and CDR2 sequences are MDHEN and SYDVKM. CDR3 region: CASSDNLRRVKAGNTIYF. In DNA, the CDR3 is TGTGCCAGCAGCGACAATCTTCGACGGGTAAAGGCTGGAAACACCATATATTTT.

This chain joins TRBV2 and TRBJ1-4; TRBD1 matches 7 bases. V lost 6 bases, J lost 5 bases, and 6 bases stayed unmatched. This CDR3 has 14 amino acids. Germline lookup yields CDR1 SNHLY and CDR2 FYNNEI. The CDR3 here is CASRPGQSNEKLFF. The CDR3 DNA is TGTGCCAGCAGGCCGGGACAGTCCAATGAAAAACTGTTTTTT.

Only one count was recorded for this clone. The chain combines TRBV5-1 with TRBJ2-1, with a weak D call TRBD2 (6 bases). CDR3 length: 15 residues. V lost 2 bases, J lost 10 bases, and 19 bases lay in between. Germline V gene lookup returns CDR1 SGHRS and CDR2 YFSETQ. The CDR3 spells CASSLRETRRGEQFF. For the CDR3, the DNA is TGCGCCAGCAGCTTACGGGAGACTAGAAGAGGCGAGCAGTTCTTC.

This chain links TRBV5-1 with TRBJ2-7; weak D call: TRBD2 (5 bases). With 0 bases removed from V and 0 bases from J, the gap between germline ends came to 10 bases. The V gene's germline CDR1 is SGHRS and CDR2 YFSETQ. The CDR3 has 15 amino acids. CDR3 sequence reads: CASSLEWGVSYEQYF. The CDR3 region has the DNA TGCGCCAGCAGCTTGGAATGGGGAGTCTCCTACGAGCAGTACTTC.

The rearrangement uses TRBV5-6 and TRBJ2-7; 8 bases are shared with TRBD1. V was pared by 4 bases and J by 8 bases, with 8 bases of the junction left unmatched. The CDR3 runs to 13 residues. Germline V gene sequence: CDR1 SGHDT, CDR2 YYEEEE. The CDR3 nucleotides read TGTGCCAGCAGCCCGCGACAGGGGAATCAGCAGTACTTC. This codes for CASSPRQGNQQYF.

V is TRBV6-5 and J is TRBJ2-2; maybe TRBD1 (6 bases). Trimming left V 11 bases short and J 4 bases short, with 17 bases between. The germline V gene has CDR1 MNHEY and CDR2 SVGAGI. There are 14 residues in the CDR3. The CDR3 sequence is CALKPGAGTGELFF. The DNA of the CDR3 is TGTGCCTTAAAACCAGGGGCCGGCACCGGGGAGCTGTTTTTT.

The J gene is TRBJ1-4, the V gene TRBV29-1, with TRBD1 matching 7 bases. The CDR3 contains 13 residues. Trimming at V came to 6 bases and at J to 7 bases, leaving 8 bases not matched to a gene. Germline V gives CDR1 SQVTM, CDR2 ANQGSEA. In DNA, the CDR3 is TGCAGCGTAGTGGGACAGAAAACTGAAAAACTGTTTTTT. Translating gives CSVVGQKTEKLFF.

Only one count was recorded for this clone. The rearrangement uses TRBV6-5 and TRBJ2-7, with 7 bases identical to TRBD1. CDR3 size: 15 residues. The germline V gene has CDR1 MNHEY and CDR2 SVGAGI. V shed 0 bases, J shed 1 base, and the junction held 3 bases outside the gene matches. The DNA for the CDR3 is TGTGCCAGCAGTTACTCGGCAGGGGGATCCTACGAGCAGTACTTC. This codes for CASSYSAGGSYEQYF.

This clone has just a few counts. The CDR3 bases are TGTGCCAGCAGCTTAGCCAATCAGCCCCAGCATTTT. Its translation is CASSLANQPQHF. This chain connects TRBV7-9 to TRBJ1-5; unclear D gene. Per the germline V gene, CDR1 is SEHNR and CDR2 is FQNEAQ (reference sequence). V was shortened by 0 bases and J by 3 bases, with 0 bases between the two germline ends. The CDR3 contains 12 residues. The whole variable domain, remainder taken from reference TRBV7-9 and TRBJ1-5, is DTGVSQNPRHKITKRGQNVTFRCDPISEHNRLYWYRQTLGQGPEFLTYFQNEAQLEKSRLLSDRFSAERPKGSFSTLEIQRTEQGDSAMYLCASSLANQPQHFGDGTRLSIL.

The chain is built from TRBV12-5 and TRBJ1-3, with D unresolved. This CDR3 has 14 residues. From germline, CDR1 is LGHNT and CDR2 FRNRAP. Deletions cut 4 bases from V and 2 bases from J, with 9 bases between. Written as DNA, the CDR3 is TGTGCTAGTGGTTCCCTATCCACTGGAAACACCATATATTTT. As protein: CASGSLSTGNTIYF.

The chain employs TRBV19 and TRBJ1-1; no definite D call. Germline CDR1 is LNHDA and CDR2 is SQIVND (reference sequence). With 10 bases removed from V and 0 bases from J, the gap between germline ends came to 12 bases. The length of the CDR3 is 13 residues. This CDR3 is CATRTEVNTEAFF. CDR3 DNA sequence: TGTGCCACTCGGACGGAAGTGAACACTGAAGCTTTCTTT. The full variable domain, its missing parts supplied by reference TRBV19 and TRBJ1-1, is DGGITQSPKYLFRKEGQNVTLSCEQNLNHDAMYWYRQDPGQGLRLIYYSQIVNDFQKGDIAEGYSVSREKKESFPLTVTSAQKNPTAFYLCATRTEVNTEAFFGQGTRLTVV.

The rearrangement joins TRBV29-1 to TRBJ2-3; D is unresolved. Per germline, CDR1 SQVTM and CDR2 ANQGSEA. The V gene lost 2 bases and the J gene lost 6 bases, with 12 bases spanning the gap. This CDR3 contains 13 residues. The CDR3 spells CSVESLARDTQYF. CDR3 coding DNA: TGCAGCGTTGAATCCCTCGCCCGGGATACGCAGTATTTT.

The genes are TRBV5-1 and TRBJ2-1, with TRBD2 matching 9 bases. Per germline, CDR1 SGHRS and CDR2 YFSETQ. Trimming removed 2 bases from V and 6 bases from J; junction bases left unmatched: 12. CDR3 length equals 17 residues. Here the CDR3 reads CASSLTLSGSRGNEQFF. The CDR3 DNA reads as TGCGCCAGCAGCTTAACACTTAGCGGGAGTCGGGGCAATGAGCAGTTCTTC. Combining the CDR3 with reference TRBV5-1 and TRBJ2-1 gives the whole variable domain KAGVTQTPRYLIKTRGQQVTLSCSPISGHRSVSWYQQTPGQGLQFLFEYFSETQRNKGNFPGRFSGRQFSNSRSEMNVSTLELGDSALYLCASSLTLSGSRGNEQFFGPGTRLTVL.

V and J are TRBV19 and TRBJ2-3; 9 bases are shared with TRBD2. Germline CDR1 reads LNHDA; CDR2 reads SQIVND (reference sequence). The ends lost 1 base at V and 1 base at J; junction bases unmatched: 6. This CDR3 spans 17 amino acids. CDR3: CASSIVGGRAGTDTQYF. In DNA form, the CDR3 reads TGTGCCAGTAGTATAGTAGGCGGGAGGGCTGGCACAGATACGCAGTATTTT.

For the CDR3, the DNA is TGTGCCAGCAGAACCACCGGGTCCACCTACGAGCAGTACTTC. It translates to CASRTTGSTYEQYF. The chain is built from TRBV6-5 and TRBJ2-7; no reliable D call. V was cut by 6 bases and J by 2 bases, with 14 bases left in between. There are 14 residues in the CDR3. CDR1 is MNHEY, CDR2 SVGAGI, per germline.

This clone was detected only once. This chain uses TRBV30 with TRBJ2-3; 11 bases align to TRBD2. V lost 1 base to trimming and J lost 6 bases; unmatched junction nucleotides: 12. The CDR3 spans 17 residues. Germline CDR1 reads GTSNPN; CDR2 reads SVGIG (reference sequence). The DNA for the CDR3 is TGTGCCTGGAGTGACCAGGCTAGCGGGAGGAGGAGGGATACGCAGTATTTT. Translation gives CAWSDQASGRRRDTQYF.

CDR3 sequence (DNA): TGTGCCAGCAGCGAACAGACTAGCGGGAGAGGGGAGCAGTACTTC. It translates to CASSEQTSGRGEQYF. The rearrangement uses TRBV5-4 and TRBJ2-7; TRBD2 matches at 12 bases. The ends lost 4 bases at V and 7 bases at J; junction bases unmatched: 9. Germline V lookup: CDR1 SGHNT, CDR2 YYREEE (reference sequence). This CDR3 comprises 15 residues.

This clone was counted only a few times. Other nucleotide sequences in the sample specify the same CDR3. This sequence joins TRBV19 and TRBJ1-1; no firm D call. The CDR3 is 12 amino acids. From germline, CDR1 is LNHDA and CDR2 SQIVND (reference sequence). V was shortened by 6 bases and J by 8 bases, with 13 bases between the two germline ends. Here the CDR3 reads CASRPPKSEAFF. DNA of the CDR3: TGTGCCAGTAGACCACCGAAGAGCGAAGCTTTCTTT.

This clone has just one count. V gene TRBV5-1 combines with J gene TRBJ2-1; TRBD2 is a possible D gene (6 bases). The CDR3 totals 16 residues. Trimming removed 0 bases at V and 1 base at J, with 11 bases between. The germline CDR1 and CDR2 sequences are SGHRS and YFSETQ. CDR3 coding DNA: TGCGCCAGCAGCTTGGGAGGCGGGGTTTCCTACAATGAGCAGTTCTTC. The encoded protein is CASSLGGGVSYNEQFF. Full variable domain (rest looked up from reference TRBV5-1 and TRBJ2-1): KAGVTQTPRYLIKTRGQQVTLSCSPISGHRSVSWYQQTPGQGLQFLFEYFSETQRNKGNFPGRFSGRQFSNSRSEMNVSTLELGDSALYLCASSLGGGVSYNEQFFGPGTRLTVL.

The gene calls are TRBV7-3 and TRBJ2-2; D remains unclear. Trimming took 1 base from V and 5 from J, leaving 8 bases between them. The CDR3 contains 14 residues. CDR1 and CDR2 from the germline V gene are SGHTA and FQGTGA. CDR3 DNA: TGTGCCAGCAGCTTAAGTCTTGGAACCGGGGAGCTGTTTTTT. Translating it yields CASSLSLGTGELFF.

The CDR3 DNA reads as TGTGCCAGCCGGGACAGCGGGACTAAGTCCTACGAGCAGTACTTC. It translates to CASRDSGTKSYEQYF. This chain connects TRBV6-5 to TRBJ2-7; D possibly uses TRBD1 or TRBD2 (7 bases each). V was trimmed by 8 bases and J by 1 base, leaving 18 bases between them. This CDR3 is 15 amino acids long. Germline assignment: CDR1 MNHEY and CDR2 SVGAGI.

The gene calls are TRBV21-1 and TRBJ2-7; the D call in the table, TRBD1, was not verified against the DNA. TRBV21-1 is a recognized pseudogene. CDR3 size: 13 residues. CDR3 in amino acids: CALCRGFRDEQYF. CDR3 coding DNA: TGTGCCTTGTGCAGGGGGTTCCGGGACGAGCAGTACTTC.

The V and J genes are TRBV28 and TRBJ2-7; 8 nucleotides line up with TRBD1. The junction had 12 bases not matched to a gene; V was cut back by 6 bases and J by 8 bases. This CDR3 has 14 amino acids. In germline, CDR1 is MDHEN, CDR2 SYDVKM. CDR3 DNA: TGTGCCAGCAGCTCCACCGGACAGGGAAGGAAGCAGTACTTC. Its protein product is CASSSTGQGRKQYF.

The chain recombines TRBV19 with TRBJ2-1, with TRBD1 identical over 10 bases. The CDR3 is made up of 13 amino acids. Germline V gene sequence: CDR1 LNHDA, CDR2 SQIVND (reference sequence). The ends lost 7 bases at V and 9 bases at J; junction bases unmatched: 6. CDR3 in DNA: TGTGCCAGTACCGTGACAGGGGGCGTTGAGCAGTTCTTC. Encoded protein: CASTVTGGVEQFF.